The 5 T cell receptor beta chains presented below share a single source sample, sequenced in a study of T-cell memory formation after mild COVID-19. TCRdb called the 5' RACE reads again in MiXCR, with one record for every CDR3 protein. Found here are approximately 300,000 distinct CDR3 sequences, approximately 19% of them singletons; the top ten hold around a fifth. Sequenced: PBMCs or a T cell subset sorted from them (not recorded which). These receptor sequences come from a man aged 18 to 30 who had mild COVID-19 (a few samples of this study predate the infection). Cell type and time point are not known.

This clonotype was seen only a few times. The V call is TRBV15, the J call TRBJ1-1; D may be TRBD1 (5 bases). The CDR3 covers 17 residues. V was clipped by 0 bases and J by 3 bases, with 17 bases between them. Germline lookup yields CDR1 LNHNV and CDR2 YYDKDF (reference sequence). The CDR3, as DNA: TGTGCCACCAGCAGAGATAAGGAGTTGGTGGGGGACACTGAAGCTTTCTTT. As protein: CATSRDKELVGDTEAFF.

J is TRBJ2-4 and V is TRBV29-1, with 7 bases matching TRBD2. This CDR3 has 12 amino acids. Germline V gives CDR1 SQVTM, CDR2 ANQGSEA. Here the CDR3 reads CSGAPGGDIQYF. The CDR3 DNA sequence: TGCAGTGGTGCCCCGGGGGGTGACATTCAGTACTTC.

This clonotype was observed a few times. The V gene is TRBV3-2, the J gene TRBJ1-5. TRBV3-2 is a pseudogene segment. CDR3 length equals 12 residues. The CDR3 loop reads CARTDSNQPQHF. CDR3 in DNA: TGTGCCAGAACAGATAGCAATCAGCCCCAGCATTTT.

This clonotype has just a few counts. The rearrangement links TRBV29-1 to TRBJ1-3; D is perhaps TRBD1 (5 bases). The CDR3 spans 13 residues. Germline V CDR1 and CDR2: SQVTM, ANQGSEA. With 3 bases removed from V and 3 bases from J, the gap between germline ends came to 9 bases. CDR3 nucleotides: TGCAGCGTTGACGGGACCCTTGGAAACACCATATATTTT. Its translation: CSVDGTLGNTIYF.

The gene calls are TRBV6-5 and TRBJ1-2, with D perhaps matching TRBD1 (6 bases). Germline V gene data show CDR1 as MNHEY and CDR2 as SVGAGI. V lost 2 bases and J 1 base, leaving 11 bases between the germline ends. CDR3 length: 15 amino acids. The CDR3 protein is CASSYTGAGNYGYTF. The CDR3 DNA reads TGTGCCAGCAGTTACACGGGGGCGGGTAACTATGGCTACACCTTC.